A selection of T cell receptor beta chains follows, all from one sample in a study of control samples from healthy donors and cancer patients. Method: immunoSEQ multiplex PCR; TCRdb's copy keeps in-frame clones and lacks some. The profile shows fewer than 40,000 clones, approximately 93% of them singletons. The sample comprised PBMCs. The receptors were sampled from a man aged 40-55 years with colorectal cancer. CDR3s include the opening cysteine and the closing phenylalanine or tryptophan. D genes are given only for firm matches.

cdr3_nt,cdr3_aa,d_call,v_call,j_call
TGTGCCAGCAGTTTTCCAGGGAACACTGAAGCTTTCTTT,CASSFPGNTEAFF,-,TRBV6-6,TRBJ1-1
TGTGCCAGCAGCCAAGACGAACGTCTTTTGTGGGGGGAGCTGTTTTTT,CASSQDERLLWGELFF,-,TRBV3-1/TRBV3-2,TRBJ2-2
TGTGCCAGCAGCTCAACATGGGGAGCGTCACCCCTCCACTTT,CASSSTWGASPLHF,-,TRBV11-3,TRBJ1-6
TGTGCCAGCAGCCGAGAACAGGGACGAGGCTACACCTTC,CASSREQGRGYTF,-,TRBV14,TRBJ1-2
TGTGCCAGTAGTACCACCGGGACAGGGTATTCAGAGACCCAGTACTTC,CASSTTGTGYSETQYF,TRBD1,TRBV19,TRBJ2-5
TGTGCCAGCAGTGATGGGAGACGCAGCTATGGCTACACCTTC,CASSDGRRSYGYTF,-,TRBV6-1,TRBJ1-2
TGTGCCAGCAGCTCGCGGGTGACGAACACCGGGGAGCTGTTTTTT,CASSSRVTNTGELFF,-,TRBV27,TRBJ2-2
TGTGCCAGCAGCGACCCCGAAAGGAGCTCCTACGAGCAGTACTTC,CASSDPERSSYEQYF,-,TRBV7-9,TRBJ2-7
TGTGCCAGCAGCCCCCTAGGAGGGGAGGGGGAAAAACTGTTTTTT,CASSPLGGEGEKLFF,-,TRBV11-2,TRBJ1-4
TGTGCCAGCAGTTCCCCGTTAAGCAATCAGCCCCAGCATTTT,CASSSPLSNQPQHF,-,TRBV6-2/TRBV6-3,TRBJ1-5
TGTGCCAGCAACGGACCCGAGGGTGGGCAGTACTTC,CASNGPEGGQYF,-,TRBV2,TRBJ2-7
TGTGCCAGCATTGGACAGGGTTTAAAGCAGTACTTC,CASIGQGLKQYF,TRBD1,TRBV6-5,TRBJ2-7
TGCGCCAGCAGTGAGTCGGGGACACCTGGAAACACCATATATTTT,CASSESGTPGNTIYF,-,TRBV10-1,TRBJ1-3
TGTGCCAGTATAACGGGCAGGGAAGTCTCTGAAGCTTTCTTT,CASITGREVSEAFF,-,TRBV19,TRBJ1-1